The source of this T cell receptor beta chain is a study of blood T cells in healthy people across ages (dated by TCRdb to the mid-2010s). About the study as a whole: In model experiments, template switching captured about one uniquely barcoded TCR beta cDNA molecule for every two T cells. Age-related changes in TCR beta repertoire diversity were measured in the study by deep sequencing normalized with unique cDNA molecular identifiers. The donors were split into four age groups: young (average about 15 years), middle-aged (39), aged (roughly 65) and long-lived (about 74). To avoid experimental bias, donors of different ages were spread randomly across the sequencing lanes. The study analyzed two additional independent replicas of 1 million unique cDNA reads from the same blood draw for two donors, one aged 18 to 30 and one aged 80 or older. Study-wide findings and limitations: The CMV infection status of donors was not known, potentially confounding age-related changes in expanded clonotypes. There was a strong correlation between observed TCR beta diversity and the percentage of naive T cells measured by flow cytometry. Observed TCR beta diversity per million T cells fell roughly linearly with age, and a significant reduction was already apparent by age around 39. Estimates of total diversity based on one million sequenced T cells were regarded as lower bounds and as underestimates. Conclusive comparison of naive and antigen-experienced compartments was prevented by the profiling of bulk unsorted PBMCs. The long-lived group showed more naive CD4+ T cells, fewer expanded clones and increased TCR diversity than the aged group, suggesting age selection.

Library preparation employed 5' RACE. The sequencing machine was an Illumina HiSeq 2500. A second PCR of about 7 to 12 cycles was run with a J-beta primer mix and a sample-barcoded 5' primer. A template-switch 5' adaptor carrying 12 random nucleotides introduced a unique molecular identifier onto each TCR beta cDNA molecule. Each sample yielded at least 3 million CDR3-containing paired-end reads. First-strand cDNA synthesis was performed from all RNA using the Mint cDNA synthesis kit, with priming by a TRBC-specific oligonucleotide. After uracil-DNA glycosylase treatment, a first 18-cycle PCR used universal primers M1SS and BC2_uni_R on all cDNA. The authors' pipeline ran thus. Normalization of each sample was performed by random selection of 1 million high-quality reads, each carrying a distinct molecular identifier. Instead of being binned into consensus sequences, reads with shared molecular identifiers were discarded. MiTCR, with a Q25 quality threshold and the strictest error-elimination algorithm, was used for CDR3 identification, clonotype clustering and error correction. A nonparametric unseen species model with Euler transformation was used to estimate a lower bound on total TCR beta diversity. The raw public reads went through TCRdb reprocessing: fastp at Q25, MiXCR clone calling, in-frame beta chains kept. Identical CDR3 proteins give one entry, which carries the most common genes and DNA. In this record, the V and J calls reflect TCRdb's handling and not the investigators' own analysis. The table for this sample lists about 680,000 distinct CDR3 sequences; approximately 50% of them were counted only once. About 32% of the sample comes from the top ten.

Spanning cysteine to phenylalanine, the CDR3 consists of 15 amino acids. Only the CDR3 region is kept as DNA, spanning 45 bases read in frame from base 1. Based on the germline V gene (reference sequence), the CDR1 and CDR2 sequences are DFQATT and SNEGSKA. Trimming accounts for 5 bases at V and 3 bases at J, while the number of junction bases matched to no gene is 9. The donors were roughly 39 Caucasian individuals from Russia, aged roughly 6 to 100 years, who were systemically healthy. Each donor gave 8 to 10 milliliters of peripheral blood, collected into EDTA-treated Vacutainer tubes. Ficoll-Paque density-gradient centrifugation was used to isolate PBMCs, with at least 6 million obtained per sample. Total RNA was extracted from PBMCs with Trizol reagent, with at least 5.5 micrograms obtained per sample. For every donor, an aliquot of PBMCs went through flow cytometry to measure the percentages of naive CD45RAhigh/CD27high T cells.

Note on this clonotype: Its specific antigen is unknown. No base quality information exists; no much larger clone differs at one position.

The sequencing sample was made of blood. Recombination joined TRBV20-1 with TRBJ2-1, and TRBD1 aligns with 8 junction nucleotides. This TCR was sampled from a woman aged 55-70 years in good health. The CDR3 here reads CSAALGQGFYNEQFF. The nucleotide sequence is TGCAGTGCTGCTCTAGGACAGGGCTTCTACAATGAGCAGTTCTTC.